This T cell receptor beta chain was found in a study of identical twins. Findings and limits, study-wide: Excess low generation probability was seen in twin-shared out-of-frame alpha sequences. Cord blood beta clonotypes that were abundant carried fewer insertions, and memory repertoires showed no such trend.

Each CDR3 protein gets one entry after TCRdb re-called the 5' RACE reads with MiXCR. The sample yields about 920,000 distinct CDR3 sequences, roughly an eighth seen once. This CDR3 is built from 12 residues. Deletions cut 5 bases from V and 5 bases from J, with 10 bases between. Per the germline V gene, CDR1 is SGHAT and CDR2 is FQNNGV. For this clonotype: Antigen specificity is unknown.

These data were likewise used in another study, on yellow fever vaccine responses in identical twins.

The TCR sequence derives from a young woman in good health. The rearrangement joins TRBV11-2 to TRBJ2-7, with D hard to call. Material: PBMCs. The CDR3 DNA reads TGTGCCAGCAGCAGGGTAATGGACGAGCAGTACGTC. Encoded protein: CASSRVMDEQYV.